Listed below are T cell receptor beta chains from one sample, sequenced in a study of siplizumab effects on memory and regulatory T cells. Clones were sequenced by immunoSEQ multiplex PCR, and TCRdb holds only the in-frame ones, with some missing. This table holds 90,000 to 110,000 clones, 90% to 95% found once. The specimen was CD4+ T cells sorted from blood. The receptors come from a human donor in good health. CDR3s include the opening cysteine and the closing phenylalanine or tryptophan. Fields, in order: J gene, CDR3 length, V gene, clone size, D gene, CDR3 protein, CDR3 DNA. The D gene is left open where the match is weak. The size of a clone is reported for some rows only, either as once, few or many, or as a class for expanded clones.

TRBJ1-1	12	TRBV5-1	NA	NA	CASSLDSRHWNF	TGCGCCAGCAGCTTGGACAGCCGACACTGGAATTTT
TRBJ2-2	16	TRBV5-4	NA	TRBD2	CASSSREGWETGELFF	TGTGCCAGCAGTTCTCGGGAGGGTTGGGAAACCGGGGAGCTGTTTTTT
TRBJ2-7	13	TRBV19	NA	NA	CASSTGTPYEQYF	TGTGCCAGTAGTACAGGGACTCCTTACGAGCAGTACTTC
TRBJ2-3	17	TRBV30	NA	NA	CAWSVRWGMDGTDTQYF	TGTGCCTGGAGTGTAAGGTGGGGGATGGATGGCACAGATACGCAGTATTTT
TRBJ1-1	15	TRBV7-7	NA	TRBD1	CASSLEAGGNTEAFF	TGTGCTAGCAGCCTCGAGGCAGGGGGCAACACTGAAGCTTTCTTT
TRBJ2-3	17	TRBV19	NA	TRBD1	CASSSGGLGTGEDTQYF	TGTGCCAGTAGTTCCGGAGGTCTGGGGACAGGGGAGGATACGCAGTATTTT
TRBJ2-7	15	TRBV7-2	once	TRBD2	CASSWTSGSLGEQYF	TGTGCCAGCAGCTGGACTAGCGGGAGCCTAGGCGAGCAGTACTTC
TRBJ2-5	14	TRBV7-9	NA	NA	CASSLAWGEETQYF	TGTGCCAGCAGCTTAGCGTGGGGGGAAGAGACCCAGTACTTC
TRBJ1-5	18	TRBV1	NA	NA	CTSSQEGGGPRQRRPQHF	TGCACCAGCAGCCAAGAAGGAGGTGGCCCCCGGCAACGCCGGCCCCAGCATTTT
TRBJ2-5	15	TRBV4-2	NA	TRBD1	CASSQDLTGGKTQYF	TGTGCCAGCAGCCAAGATCTAACAGGGGGAAAGACCCAGTACTTC
TRBJ1-1	16	TRBV6-1	NA	TRBD1	CASSGHRGPGNTEAFF	TGTGCCAGCAGTGGGCACAGGGGGCCAGGGAACACTGAAGCTTTCTTT
TRBJ1-4	16	TRBV7-8	NA	TRBD1	CASSADRVSANEKLFF	TGTGCCAGCAGCGCGGACAGGGTATCGGCTAATGAAAAACTGTTTTTT
TRBJ1-3	16	TRBV2	NA	NA	CASSEDSSLRINTIYF	TGTGCCAGCAGTGAGGACAGTTCTCTGAGGATCAACACCATATATTTT
TRBJ1-2	14	TRBV4-1	NA	NA	CASSQGGNRGGYTF	TGCGCCAGCAGCCAAGGAGGAAACCGGGGGGGCTACACCTTC
TRBJ2-1	11	TRBV7-9	NA	NA	CASSQFDEQFF	TGTGCCAGCAGCCAGTTCGATGAGCAGTTCTTC
TRBJ1-2	13	TRBV6-1	NA	NA	CASSSERNYGYTF	TGTGCCAGCAGTTCTGAGCGAAACTATGGCTACACCTTC
TRBJ1-2	15	TRBV9	NA	TRBD1	CASSVGDRFLGGYTF	TGTGCCAGCAGCGTAGGGGACAGGTTTCTAGGGGGCTACACCTTC
TRBJ1-1	13	TRBV11-3	NA	NA	CASSSALRVEAFF	TGTGCCAGCAGCTCGGCCCTCAGGGTTGAAGCTTTCTTT
TRBJ2-2	16	TRBV9	NA	NA	CASSVPRGVTTGELFF	TGTGCCAGCAGCGTCCCGAGGGGAGTTACCACCGGGGAGCTGTTTTTT
TRBJ1-5	19	TRBV2	NA	NA	CASSEAEWSGVYSNQPQHF	TGTGCCAGCAGTGAAGCGGAATGGAGTGGGGTTTATAGCAATCAGCCCCAGCATTTT
TRBJ2-5	12	TRBV4-1	NA	NA	CASSPEGTLQYF	TGCGCCAGCAGCCCCGAAGGGACTCTCCAGTACTTC
TRBJ2-7	13	TRBV7-8	NA	NA	CASSFDRYYEQYF	TGTGCCAGCAGCTTTGACAGATACTACGAGCAGTACTTC
TRBJ1-5	13	TRBV9	once	NA	CASSVGPYQPQHF	TGTGCCAGCAGCGTAGGCCCTTATCAGCCCCAGCATTTT
TRBJ2-7	16	TRBV7-6	NA	NA	CASTESVTGTSYEQYF	TGTGCCAGCACCGAATCCGTGACAGGAACCTCCTACGAGCAGTACTTC
TRBJ2-3	16	TRBV5-1	NA	TRBD1	CASRQTGTGRTDTQYF	TGCGCCAGCAGACAGACCGGGACAGGGAGAACAGATACGCAGTATTTT
TRBJ1-6	16	TRBV2	NA	NA	CASSPGLSDFDSPLHF	TGTGCCAGCAGCCCAGGACTTAGCGATTTCGATTCACCCCTCCACTTT
TRBJ1-4	13	TRBV19	NA	NA	CATTIGRNEKLFF	TGTGCCACCACAATCGGTAGAAATGAAAAACTGTTTTTT
TRBJ2-2	16	TRBV5-4	NA	TRBD2	CASSVTSGNFPGELFF	TGTGCCAGCAGCGTGACTAGCGGGAATTTTCCCGGGGAGCTGTTTTTT
TRBJ1-1	14	TRBV11-3	NA	NA	CASSWGQSNTEAFF	TGTGCCAGCAGCTGGGGCCAATCGAACACTGAAGCTTTCTTT
TRBJ2-1	15	TRBV5-1	once	TRBD2	CASSKREGPSREQFF	TGCGCCAGCAGTAAGCGGGAGGGCCCTTCCCGTGAGCAGTTCTTC
TRBJ2-7	10	TRBV11-3	NA	NA	CASGDYEQYF	TGTGCCTCAGGGGACTACGAGCAGTACTTC
TRBJ2-5	13	TRBV11-1	NA	NA	CASSLGQLETQYF	TGTGCCAGCAGCTTAGGACAGTTAGAGACCCAGTACTTC
TRBJ2-1	15	TRBV5-1	NA	TRBD2	CASSSGLETTDEQFF	TGCGCCAGCAGCTCGGGACTAGAAACAACCGATGAGCAGTTCTTC
TRBJ2-1	13	TRBV5-4	NA	NA	CASSFARANEQFF	TGTGCCAGCAGCTTCGCTAGAGCCAATGAGCAGTTCTTC
TRBJ1-1	16	TRBV5-1	NA	TRBD1	CASSLRDRGWDTEAFF	TGCGCCAGCAGCCTCCGGGACAGGGGATGGGACACTGAAGCTTTCTTT
TRBJ2-1	16	TRBV19	NA	NA	CASSELPGHRTLEQFF	TGTGCCAGTAGTGAACTCCCGGGACACCGGACGTTGGAGCAGTTCTTC
TRBJ2-3	15	TRBV2	NA	TRBD1	CASSETGGRTDTQYF	TGTGCCAGCAGTGAAACAGGGGGGCGCACAGATACGCAGTATTTT
TRBJ2-7	17	TRBV30	NA	TRBD1	CAWSGRPGRDRGYEQYF	TGTGCCTGGAGTGGGCGACCGGGCCGGGACAGAGGCTACGAGCAGTACTTC
TRBJ2-7	14	TRBV18	NA	TRBD2	CASTVLAESYEQYF	TGTGCCAGCACGGTACTAGCGGAGTCCTACGAGCAGTACTTC
TRBJ1-3	15	TRBV7-8	NA	NA	CASSATENSGNTIYF	TGTGCCAGCAGCGCTACAGAGAACTCTGGAAACACCATATATTTT
TRBJ2-1	14	TRBV11-3	NA	NA	CASSTRYAGDEQFF	TGTGCCAGCAGCACCCGGTACGCCGGAGATGAGCAGTTCTTC
TRBJ1-1	15	TRBV4-1	NA	NA	CASSQERVRGTEAFF	TGCGCCAGCAGCCAAGAAAGGGTTCGGGGGACTGAAGCTTTCTTT
TRBJ1-2	16	TRBV4-2	NA	TRBD1	CASSQQAGTGDYGYTF	TGTGCCAGCAGCCAGCAGGCCGGGACAGGAGATTATGGCTACACCTTC
TRBJ2-7	14	TRBV18	NA	NA	CASSPPSAAYEQYF	TGTGCCAGCTCACCACCGTCAGCGGCCTACGAGCAGTACTTC
TRBJ2-7	15	TRBV18	NA	TRBD2	CASSIGTSGSYEQYF	TGTGCCAGCTCAATCGGGACTAGCGGATCCTACGAGCAGTACTTC
TRBJ1-2	12	TRBV27	NA	NA	CASSWGRYGYTF	TGTGCCAGCAGTTGGGGACGTTATGGCTACACCTTC
TRBJ1-4	17	TRBV9	NA	NA	CASSVVLPRQNNEKLFF	TGTGCCAGCAGCGTAGTTCTTCCGCGACAGAATAATGAAAAACTGTTTTTT
TRBJ2-3	16	TRBV7-2	NA	NA	CASSRTRPQSTDTQYF	TGTGCCAGCAGCCGAACCAGGCCACAGAGCACAGATACGCAGTATTTT
TRBJ1-1	13	TRBV30	NA	NA	CAWSVLGYTEAFF	TGTGCCTGGAGTGTACTGGGATACACTGAAGCTTTCTTT
TRBJ2-7	15	TRBV7-2	NA	NA	CASSLESGLGAEQYF	TGTGCCAGCAGCTTAGAAAGTGGCCTAGGTGCCGAGCAGTACTTC
TRBJ1-2	12	TRBV2	NA	NA	CASRGTSDGYTF	TGTGCCAGCAGGGGAACCTCCGATGGCTACACCTTC
TRBJ1-2	15	TRBV19	NA	NA	CASSIVVGANYGYTF	TGTGCCAGTAGTATAGTCGTCGGGGCAAACTATGGCTACACCTTC
TRBJ2-6	16	TRBV5-6	NA	NA	CASSYRVFSGANVLTF	TGTGCCAGCAGCTACCGGGTCTTCTCTGGGGCCAACGTCCTGACTTTC
TRBJ1-2	13	TRBV5-6	once	NA	CASSVVSPGGYTF	TGTGCCAGCAGCGTAGTGTCCCCCGGCGGCTACACCTTC
TRBJ2-5	15	TRBV15	NA	NA	CATSRDDTGGETQYF	TGTGCCACCAGCAGAGATGACACAGGCGGGGAGACCCAGTACTTC